This T cell receptor (beta chain) was recorded in a study of T cells in Graves' hyperthyroidism and ophthalmopathy. The study, taken as a whole, reports: Ophthalmopathy was model-predicted a median about 6.7 months pre-onset.

About 10 ml of fresh peripheral blood supplied the PBMCs. Germline V gene sequence: CDR1 MDHEN, CDR2 SYDVKM. V lost 8 bases, J lost 2 bases, and 13 bases lay in between. The CDR3 covers 15 residues. In this sample, this clonotype turned up many times. As yet, its antigen is unknown. Amplification targeted TCR beta CDR3 regions from RNA transcripts. A set of HTBI primers served as the primers for a first-round RT-PCR of the TCR CDR3. MiXCR was run by TCRdb on the multiplex PCR reads, yielding one entry per CDR3 protein. Among around 530,000 distinct CDR3 sequences, 15% to 20% were seen once, and the ten largest hold approximately 15%.

The material sequenced was blood. The source is a woman between 18 and 30 years old with Graves' ophthalmopathy. The chain employs TRBV28 and TRBJ2-6, with TRBD2 as a possible D gene (5 bases). Here the CDR3 reads CASRESKAGANVLTF. The CDR3 region has the DNA TGTGCCAGCCGGGAAAGCAAGGCTGGGGCCAACGTCCTGACTTTC.